This entry lists 10 T cell receptor beta chains sequenced from one sample in a study of blood T cells in healthy people across ages. A J-beta primer mix and a sample-barcoded 5' primer were used in a second PCR of roughly 7 to 12 cycles. TCRdb passed the 5' RACE reads through MiXCR, listing each CDR3 protein once. The table shows about 580,000 distinct CDR3 sequences, with about 45% occurring only once. The source material was blood. The receptors here all came from a man aged 80 or over in good health.

The genes are TRBV29-1 and TRBJ2-1; D may be TRBD1 (6 bases). The CDR3 extends over 13 amino acids. The V end lost 4 bases, the J end lost 0 bases, and 7 bases lay between the germline ends. From germline, CDR1 is SQVTM and CDR2 ANQGSEA. CDR3 in DNA: TGCAGCGTTGTACAGGGCTCCTACAATGAGCAGTTCTTC. Translated, it gives CSVVQGSYNEQFF.

V and J are TRBV18 and TRBJ2-1; 10 bases are a match to TRBD2. V lost 3 bases to trimming and J lost 8 bases; unmatched junction nucleotides: 7. This CDR3 comprises 15 residues. Germline V lookup: CDR1 KGHSH, CDR2 LQKENI. The CDR3 loop reads CASSPPSGSNDEQFF. The DNA of the CDR3 is TGTGCCAGCTCACCGCCTAGCGGGAGTAACGATGAGCAGTTCTTC.

The chain employs TRBV7-2 and TRBJ2-7; TRBD2 might be the D (5 bases). Trimming pared 1 base from V and 0 bases from J, leaving 13 bases between. The CDR3 spans 16 residues. Germline CDR1 SGHTA, CDR2 FQGNSA. CDR3 region: CASSLDAGLNSYEQYF. DNA of the CDR3: TGTGCCAGCAGCTTAGATGCGGGTTTGAACTCCTACGAGCAGTACTTC.

The chain has TRBV7-2 and TRBJ2-1; 9 bases are a match to TRBD1. Per the germline V gene, CDR1 is SGHTA and CDR2 is FQGNSA. V was clipped by 5 bases and J by 2 bases; unmatched bases: 13. The CDR3 is made up of 18 amino acids. CDR3 coding DNA: TGTGCCAGCAGCCCCCTCCCGTCCGGACAGGGGACCTACAATGAGCAGTTCTTC. Amino acids: CASSPLPSGQGTYNEQFF.

This clonotype was detected a few times. This sequence joins TRBV20-1 and TRBJ1-2; D remains ambiguous. Germline V gives CDR1 DFQATT, CDR2 SNEGSKA (reference sequence). Trimming took off 1 base at V and 8 bases at J, with 8 bases between the two ends. CDR3 length equals 11 residues. CDR3 in amino acids: CSARGSRGYTF. The CDR3 nucleotides read TGCAGTGCTAGAGGGTCTCGAGGCTACACCTTC.

This clonotype was counted a few times. V and J are TRBV11-2 and TRBJ1-2; no clear D. Per the germline V gene, CDR1 is SGHAT and CDR2 is FQNNGV. V was trimmed by 1 base and J by 7 bases, leaving 4 bases between them. The CDR3 length is 11 residues. Here the CDR3 reads CASSLGLGYTF. Written as DNA, the CDR3 is TGTGCCAGCAGCTTAGGTCTTGGCTACACCTTC.

This clonotype was seen more than once but under ten times. This chain links TRBV5-1 with TRBJ2-5; no reliable D call. Trimming stripped 6 bases from V and 7 bases from J, with 19 bases between. Germline V gene sequence: CDR1 SGHRS, CDR2 YFSETQ. The CDR3 has 14 amino acids. Here the CDR3 DNA reads TGCGCCAGCACCCTTCCGGACGGCGAACGGACCCAGTACTTC. This gives the protein CASTLPDGERTQYF.

The chain employs TRBV3-1 and TRBJ1-2; a possible D gene is TRBD1 (6 bases). The CDR3 length is 15 residues. The V gene lost 4 bases and the J gene lost 4 bases, with 16 bases spanning the gap. CDR1 is LGHDT and CDR2 is YNNKEL in the germline V gene (reference sequence). CDR3 protein: CASSPQGTALYGYTF. CDR3 DNA: TGTGCCAGCAGCCCACAGGGCACCGCCCTCTATGGCTACACCTTC.

V is TRBV5-1 and J is TRBJ2-5; D call uncertain. V dropped 3 bases and J dropped 0 bases, with 12 bases sitting between them. Germline V gives CDR1 SGHRS, CDR2 YFSETQ. CDR3 length: 15 amino acids. Here the CDR3 DNA reads TGCGCCAGCAGCTCTAGTACCGCGTACCAAGAGACCCAGTACTTC. Protein product: CASSSSTAYQETQYF.

This clonotype was counted only a few times. The genes are TRBV15 and TRBJ2-7, with 7 bases matching TRBD2. This CDR3 is built from 14 residues. CDR1 is LNHNV and CDR2 is YYDKDF in the germline V gene (reference sequence). V lost 1 base and J lost 4; bases outside the gene matches: 4. For the CDR3, the DNA is TGTGCCACCAGCAGAGGCGGGAGTCAATACGAGCAGTACTTC. Protein product: CATSRGGSQYEQYF.